This entry describes one T cell receptor beta chain. Its antigen is currently unknown. The sample comes from a study of blood T cells in healthy people across ages. Study conclusions and caveats: Conclusively comparing naive with antigen-experienced cells was impossible with unsorted PBMCs. Observed TCR beta diversity per million T cells went down as age went up. This fall followed a roughly linear course with age.

The use of a sample-barcoded 5' primer and a J-beta primer mix characterized a second PCR of about 7 to 12 cycles. One entry per CDR3 protein results from TCRdb running MiXCR on the 5' RACE reads. The sample carries around 800,000 distinct CDR3 sequences, roughly 24% recorded once. This CDR3 comprises 17 residues. Germline loops: CDR1 LGHDT, CDR2 YNNKEL (reference sequence). V was shortened by 0 bases and J by 0 bases, with 11 bases between the two germline ends. This sample also appeared in a second study, on T cells of mothers and their children. According to that study: Material was donated by three healthy Caucasian mothers and their six children. Slightly higher but non-significant overlap marked related mother-child pairs versus unrelated pairs.

The receptor was isolated from a boy under 18 in good health. The sequenced material came from blood. The genes are TRBV3-1 and TRBJ1-4; D unresolved. The CDR3 bases are TGTGCCAGCAGCCAAGACCGGGGTTCTGCAACTAATGAAAAACTGTTTTTT. It is translated as CASSQDRGSATNEKLFF.